This T cell receptor beta chain was identified during a study of cytomegalovirus exposure and HLA in healthy donors. Trimming took 2 bases from V and 3 from J, leaving 10 bases between them. The germline CDR1 and CDR2 sequences are MNHEY and SMNVEV (reference sequence). This CDR3 contains 14 residues. The PCR employed 60 Vbeta primers together with 13 Jbeta primers. The table came from immunoSEQ multiplex PCR; TCRdb's copy has only in-frame clones and leaves some out. The data contain around 110,000 clones, approximately 70% of them singletons. For this clone: What it binds is unknown.

Study-wide results and caveats: Later analysis identified a missense DCLRE1C variant that was linked to TCR beta V- and J-gene trimming. Per a prior analysis, the majority of TCR beta V segments were productive roughly 87% or roughly 30% of the time.

The source is a man under 40 in good health and CMV-seropositive. The V call is TRBV27, the J call TRBJ1-2, with D maybe TRBD1 (6 bases). The source material was PBMCs. The CDR3 protein is CASSLNTGYYGYTF. As DNA, the CDR3 is TGTGCCAGCAGTTTAAACACAGGGTACTATGGCTACACCTTC.